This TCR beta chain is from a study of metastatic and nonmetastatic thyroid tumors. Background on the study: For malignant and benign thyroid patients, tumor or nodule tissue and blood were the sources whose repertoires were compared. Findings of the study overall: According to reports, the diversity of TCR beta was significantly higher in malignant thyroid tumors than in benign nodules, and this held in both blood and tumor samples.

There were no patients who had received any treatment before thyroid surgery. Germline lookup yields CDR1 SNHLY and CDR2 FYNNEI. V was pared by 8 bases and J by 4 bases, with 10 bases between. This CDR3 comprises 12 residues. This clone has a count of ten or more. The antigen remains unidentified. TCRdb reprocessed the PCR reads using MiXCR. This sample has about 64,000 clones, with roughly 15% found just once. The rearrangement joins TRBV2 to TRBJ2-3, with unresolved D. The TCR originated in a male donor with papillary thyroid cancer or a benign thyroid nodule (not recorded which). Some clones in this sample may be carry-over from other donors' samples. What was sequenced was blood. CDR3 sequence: CASANRADTQYF. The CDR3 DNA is TGTGCCAGCGCCAATCGTGCAGATACGCAGTATTTT.